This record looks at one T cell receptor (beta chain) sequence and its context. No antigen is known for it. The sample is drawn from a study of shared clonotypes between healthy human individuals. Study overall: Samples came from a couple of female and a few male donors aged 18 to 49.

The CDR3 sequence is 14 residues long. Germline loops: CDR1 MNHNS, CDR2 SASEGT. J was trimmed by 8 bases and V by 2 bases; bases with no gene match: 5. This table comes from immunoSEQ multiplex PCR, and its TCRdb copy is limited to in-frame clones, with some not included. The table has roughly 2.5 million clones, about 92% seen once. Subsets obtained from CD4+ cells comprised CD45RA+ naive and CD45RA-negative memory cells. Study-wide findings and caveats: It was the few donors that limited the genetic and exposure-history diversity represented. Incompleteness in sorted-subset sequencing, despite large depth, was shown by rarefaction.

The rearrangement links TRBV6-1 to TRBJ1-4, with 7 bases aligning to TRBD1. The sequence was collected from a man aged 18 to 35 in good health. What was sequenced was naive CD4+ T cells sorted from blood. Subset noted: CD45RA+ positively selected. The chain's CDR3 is CASSENRGREKLFF. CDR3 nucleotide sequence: TGTGCCAGCAGTGAAAACAGGGGCCGGGAAAAACTGTTTTTT.